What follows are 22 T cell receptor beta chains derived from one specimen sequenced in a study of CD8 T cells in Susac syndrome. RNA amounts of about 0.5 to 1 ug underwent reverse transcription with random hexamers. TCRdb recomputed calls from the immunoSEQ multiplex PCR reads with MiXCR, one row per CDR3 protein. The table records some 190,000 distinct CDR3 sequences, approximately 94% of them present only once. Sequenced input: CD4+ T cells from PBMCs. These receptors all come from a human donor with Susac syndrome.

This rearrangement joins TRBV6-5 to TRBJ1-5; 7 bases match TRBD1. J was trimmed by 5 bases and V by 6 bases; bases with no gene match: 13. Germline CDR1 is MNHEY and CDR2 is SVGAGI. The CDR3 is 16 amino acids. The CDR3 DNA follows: TGTGCCAGCAGCCTTACTCCGGGACAGTCGGATCAGCCCCAGCATTTT. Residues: CASSLTPGQSDQPQHF.

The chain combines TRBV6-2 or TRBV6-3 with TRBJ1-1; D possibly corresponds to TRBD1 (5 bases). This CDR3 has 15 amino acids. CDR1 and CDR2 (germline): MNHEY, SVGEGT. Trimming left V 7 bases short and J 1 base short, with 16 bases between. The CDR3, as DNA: TGTGCCAGCACCTTCGGGGGGGACCCGAACACTGAAGCTTTCTTT. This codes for CASTFGGDPNTEAFF.

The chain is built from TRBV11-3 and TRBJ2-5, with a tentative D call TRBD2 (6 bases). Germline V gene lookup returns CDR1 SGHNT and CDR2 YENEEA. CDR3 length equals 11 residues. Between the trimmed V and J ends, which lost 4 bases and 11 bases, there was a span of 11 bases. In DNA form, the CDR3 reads TGTGCCAGCAGCTCCCGGGGGTCGCAGTACTTC. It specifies CASSSRGSQYF.

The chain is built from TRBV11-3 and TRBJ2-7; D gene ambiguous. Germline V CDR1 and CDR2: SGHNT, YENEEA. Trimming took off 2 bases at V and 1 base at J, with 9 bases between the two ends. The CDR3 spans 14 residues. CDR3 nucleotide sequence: TGTGCCAGCAGCTTATCACGCCAGTCCTACGAGCAGTACTTC. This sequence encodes CASSLSRQSYEQYF. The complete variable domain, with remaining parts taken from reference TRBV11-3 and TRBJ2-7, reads EAGVVQSPRYKIIEKKQPVAFWCNPISGHNTLYWYLQNLGQGPELLIRYENEEAVDDSQLPKDRFSAERLKGVDSTLKIQPAELGDSAVYLCASSLSRQSYEQYFGPGTRLTVT.

CDR3 loop: CASSPAGGGIHYEQYF. CDR3 nucleotide sequence: TGCGCCAGCAGCCCCGCCGGGGGGGGGATTCACTACGAGCAGTACTTC. The rearrangement links TRBV5-1 to TRBJ2-7; 8 bases map to TRBD2. The J segment lost 3 bases and the V segment lost 4 bases, leaving 12 bases of the junction unmatched. The germline gives CDR1 SGHRS, CDR2 YFSETQ. CDR3 size: 16 residues.

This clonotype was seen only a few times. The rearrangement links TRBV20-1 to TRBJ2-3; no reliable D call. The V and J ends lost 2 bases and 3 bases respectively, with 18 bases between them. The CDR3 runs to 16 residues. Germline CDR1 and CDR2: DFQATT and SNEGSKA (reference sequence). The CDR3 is CSARLARPFGTDTQYF. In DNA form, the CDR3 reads TGCAGTGCTAGACTGGCCAGGCCTTTTGGTACAGATACGCAGTATTTT.

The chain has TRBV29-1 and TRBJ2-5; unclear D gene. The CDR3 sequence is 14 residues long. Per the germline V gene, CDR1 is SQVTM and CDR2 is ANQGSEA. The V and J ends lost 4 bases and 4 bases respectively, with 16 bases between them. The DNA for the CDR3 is TGCAGCGTTGTAATTTACTTGGCTTCAGAGACCCAGTACTTC. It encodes CSVVIYLASETQYF.

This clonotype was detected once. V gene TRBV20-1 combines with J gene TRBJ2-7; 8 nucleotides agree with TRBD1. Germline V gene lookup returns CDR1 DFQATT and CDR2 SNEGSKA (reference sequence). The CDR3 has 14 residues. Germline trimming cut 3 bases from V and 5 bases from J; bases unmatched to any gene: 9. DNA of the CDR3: TGCAGTGCTAGGGGGGGCAGGGGGCAGGACGAGCAGTACTTC. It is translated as CSARGGRGQDEQYF.

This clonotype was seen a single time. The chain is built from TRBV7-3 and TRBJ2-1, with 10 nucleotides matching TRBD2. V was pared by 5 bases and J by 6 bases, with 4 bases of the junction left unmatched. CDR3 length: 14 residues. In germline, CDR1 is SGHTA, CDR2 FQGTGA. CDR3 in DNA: TGTGCCAGCAGCATAGCGGGGGGAGCCAATGAGCAGTTCTTC. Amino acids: CASSIAGGANEQFF.

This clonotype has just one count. The CDR3 nucleotides are TGTGCCAGCAGCGTAGCATCTGGGGCCAACGTCCTGACTTTC. It translates to CASSVASGANVLTF. The V and J genes are TRBV9 and TRBJ2-6; D gene unclear. The CDR3 totals 14 residues. V shed 0 bases and J shed 1 base, with 2 bases lying between them. CDR1 and CDR2 (germline): SGDLS, YYNGEE.

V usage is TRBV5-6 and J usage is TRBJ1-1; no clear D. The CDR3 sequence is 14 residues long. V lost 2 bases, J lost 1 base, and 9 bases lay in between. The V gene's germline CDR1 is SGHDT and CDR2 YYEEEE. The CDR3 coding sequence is TGTGCCAGCAGCTTTCGGGGTGGGAACACTGAAGCTTTCTTT. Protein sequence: CASSFRGGNTEAFF.

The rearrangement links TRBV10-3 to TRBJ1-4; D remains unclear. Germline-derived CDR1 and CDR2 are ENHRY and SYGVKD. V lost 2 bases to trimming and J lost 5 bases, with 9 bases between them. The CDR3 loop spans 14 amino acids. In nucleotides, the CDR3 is TGTGCCATCAGTGAGGGCAGGAAGAATGAAAAACTGTTTTTT. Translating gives CAISEGRKNEKLFF.

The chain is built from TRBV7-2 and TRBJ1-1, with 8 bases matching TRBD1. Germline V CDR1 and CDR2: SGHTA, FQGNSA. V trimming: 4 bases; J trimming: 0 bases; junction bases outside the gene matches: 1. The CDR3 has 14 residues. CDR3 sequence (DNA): TGTGCCAGCAGCTCGGGACAGGTGAACACTGAAGCTTTCTTT. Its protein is CASSSGQVNTEAFF. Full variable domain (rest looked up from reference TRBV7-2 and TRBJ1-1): GAGVSQSPSNKVTEKGKDVELRCDPISGHTALYWYRQSLGQGLEFLIYFQGNSAPDKSGLPSDRFSAERTGGSVSTLTIQRTQQEDSAVYLCASSSGQVNTEAFFGQGTRLTVV.

The CDR3, as DNA: TGTGCCAGCAGACTTGCCCCGGGATCCAATTCACCCCTCCACTTT. Translation: CASRLAPGSNSPLHF. V and J are TRBV4-2 and TRBJ1-6; D ambiguous. The CDR3 is 15 amino acids. Per germline, CDR1 LGHNA and CDR2 YNFKEQ. The V gene lost 6 bases and the J gene lost 7 bases, with 16 bases spanning the gap.

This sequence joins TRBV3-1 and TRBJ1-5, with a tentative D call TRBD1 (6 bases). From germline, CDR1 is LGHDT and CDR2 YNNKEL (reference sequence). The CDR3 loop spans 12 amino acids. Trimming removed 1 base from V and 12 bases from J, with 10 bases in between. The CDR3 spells CASSQGTGFQHF. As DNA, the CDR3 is TGTGCCAGCAGCCAAGGTACAGGGTTCCAGCATTTT.

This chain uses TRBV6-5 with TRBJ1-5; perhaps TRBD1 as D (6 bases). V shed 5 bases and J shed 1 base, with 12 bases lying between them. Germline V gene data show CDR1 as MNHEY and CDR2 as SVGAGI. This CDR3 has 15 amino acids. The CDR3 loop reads CASSHHRESNQPQHF. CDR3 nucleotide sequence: TGTGCCAGCAGTCACCACAGGGAAAGCAATCAGCCCCAGCATTTT.

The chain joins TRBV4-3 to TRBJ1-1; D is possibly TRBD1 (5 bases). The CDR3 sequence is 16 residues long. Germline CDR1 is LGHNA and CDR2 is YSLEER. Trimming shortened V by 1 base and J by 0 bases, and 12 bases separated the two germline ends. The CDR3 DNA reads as TGCGCCAGCAGCCAAGGTCTGTCAGGGCTGAACACTGAAGCTTTCTTT. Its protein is CASSQGLSGLNTEAFF.

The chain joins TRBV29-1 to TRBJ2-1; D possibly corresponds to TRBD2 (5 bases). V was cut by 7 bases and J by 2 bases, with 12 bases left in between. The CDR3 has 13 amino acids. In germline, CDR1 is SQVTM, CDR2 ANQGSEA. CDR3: CSGRAATYNEQFF. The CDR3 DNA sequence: TGCAGCGGGCGGGCGGCAACCTACAATGAGCAGTTCTTC.

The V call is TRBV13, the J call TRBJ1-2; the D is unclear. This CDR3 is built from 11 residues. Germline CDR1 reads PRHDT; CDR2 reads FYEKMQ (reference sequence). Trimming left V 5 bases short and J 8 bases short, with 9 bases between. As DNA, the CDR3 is TGTGCCAGCAGCCAAGTGGTCGGCTACACCTTC. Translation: CASSQVVGYTF.

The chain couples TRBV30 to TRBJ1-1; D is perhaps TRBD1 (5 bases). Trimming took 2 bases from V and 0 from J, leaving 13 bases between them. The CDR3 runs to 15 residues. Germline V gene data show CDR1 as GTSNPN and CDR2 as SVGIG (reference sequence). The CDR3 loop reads CAWSFQGIMNTEAFF. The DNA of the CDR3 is TGTGCCTGGAGTTTCCAGGGCATCATGAACACTGAAGCTTTCTTT. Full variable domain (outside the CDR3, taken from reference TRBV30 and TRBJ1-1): SQTIHQWPATLVQPVGSPLSLECTVEGTSNPNLYWYRQAAGRGLQLLFYSVGIGQISSEVPQNLSASRPQDRQFILSSKKLLLSDSGFYLCAWSFQGIMNTEAFFGQGTRLTVV.

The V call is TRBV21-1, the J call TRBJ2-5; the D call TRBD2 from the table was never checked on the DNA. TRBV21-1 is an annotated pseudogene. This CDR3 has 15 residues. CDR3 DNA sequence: TGTGCCAGTTTACGGGGACTAGCTCCCCAAGAGACCCAGTACTTC. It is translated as CASLRGLAPQETQYF.

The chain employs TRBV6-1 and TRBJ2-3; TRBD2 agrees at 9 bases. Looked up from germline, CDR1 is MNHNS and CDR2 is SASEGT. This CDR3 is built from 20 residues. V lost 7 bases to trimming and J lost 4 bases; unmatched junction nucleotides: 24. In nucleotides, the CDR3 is TGTGCCAGCACTCAAAGGGGGTTGGCTAGCGGGGATAACAGAGCAGATACGCAGTATTTT. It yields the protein CASTQRGLASGDNRADTQYF.